The 8 T cell receptor beta chains given below trace back to one sample, sequenced in a study of cytomegalovirus exposure and HLA in healthy donors. Primers included in the PCR were 60 Vbeta and 13 Jbeta primers. Assay: immunoSEQ multiplex PCR; the TCRdb copy retains only in-frame clones and omits some. The sample includes about 210,000 clones, roughly 80% of them seen just once. The sequencing sample was made of PBMCs. These TCRs come from a young man in good health and CMV-seronegative.

The genes are TRBV6-5 and TRBJ2-5, with 7 bases fitting TRBD2. V dropped 4 bases and J dropped 5; count of bases not matched to a gene: 1. The germline CDR1 and CDR2 sequences are MNHEY and SVGAGI. This CDR3 has 12 residues. As DNA, the CDR3 is TGTGCCAGCAGTTCGGGAGGTGAGACCCAGTACTTC. Translating gives CASSSGGETQYF.

This sequence joins TRBV2 and TRBJ2-2; D perhaps matches TRBD1 (5 bases). Germline-derived CDR1 and CDR2 are SNHLY and FYNNEI. V lost 5 bases, J lost 4 bases, and 26 bases lay in between. The CDR3 totals 19 residues. In DNA, the CDR3 is TGTGCCAGCAGTCAAGACCATTTCCCGGACAAGACCCTCACCGGGGAGCTGTTTTTT. Protein product: CASSQDHFPDKTLTGELFF.

The chain employs TRBV27 and TRBJ2-1; TRBD1 might be the D (8 bases). The CDR3 is made up of 13 amino acids. The V gene's germline CDR1 is MNHEY and CDR2 SMNVEV (reference sequence). V was pared by 5 bases and J by 9 bases, with 14 bases between. The CDR3, as DNA: TGTGCCAGCAGTCTACAGGGGGAGGGTGAGCAGTTCTTC. This sequence encodes CASSLQGEGEQFF.

The rearrangement links TRBV19 to TRBJ1-2; TRBD1 matches at 7 bases. J lost 4 bases, V lost 2 bases, and 4 bases had no gene match. Germline V gene lookup returns CDR1 LNHDA and CDR2 SQIVND (reference sequence). This CDR3 has 14 residues. The CDR3 region is CASSISTGAYGYTF. As DNA, the CDR3 is TGTGCCAGTAGTATATCTACAGGGGCCTATGGCTACACCTTC.

The gene calls are TRBV11-2 and TRBJ1-2, with TRBD1 matching over 7 bases. V gave up 5 bases and J gave up 1 base; unmatched junction bases: 4. The CDR3 covers 14 residues. Germline CDR1 is SGHAT and CDR2 is FQNNGV. The CDR3 here is CASSPGQFNYGYTF. The CDR3 nucleotides are TGTGCCAGCAGCCCGGGACAGTTTAACTATGGCTACACCTTC.

V is TRBV14 and J is TRBJ1-2; TRBD1 is a possible D gene (5 bases). The V and J ends lost 6 bases and 4 bases respectively, with 21 bases between them. This CDR3 is 16 amino acids long. The germline CDR1 and CDR2 sequences are SGHDN and FVKESK. The CDR3 loop reads CASRRQHTRDSYGYTF. DNA for the CDR3: TGTGCCAGCAGGCGACAGCATACCCGCGATAGCTATGGCTACACCTTC.

The chain links TRBV18 to TRBJ2-7; 12 bases map to TRBD2. The CDR3 consists of 14 residues. V lost 3 bases and J lost 5; bases outside the gene matches: 2. The germline V gene encodes CDR1 KGHSH and CDR2 LQKENI. CDR3 in DNA: TGTGCCAGCTCACCTACTAGCGGGGGGCACGAGCAGTACTTC. Its translation: CASSPTSGGHEQYF.

The V and J genes are TRBV6-5 and TRBJ2-2; D gene uncertain. Germline CDR1 MNHEY, CDR2 SVGAGI. The CDR3 is made up of 13 amino acids. Deletions cut 8 bases from V and 3 bases from J, with 10 bases between. CDR3 in amino acids: CASGYRHTGELFF. The CDR3 region has the DNA TGTGCCAGCGGGTACAGACACACCGGGGAGCTGTTTTTT.